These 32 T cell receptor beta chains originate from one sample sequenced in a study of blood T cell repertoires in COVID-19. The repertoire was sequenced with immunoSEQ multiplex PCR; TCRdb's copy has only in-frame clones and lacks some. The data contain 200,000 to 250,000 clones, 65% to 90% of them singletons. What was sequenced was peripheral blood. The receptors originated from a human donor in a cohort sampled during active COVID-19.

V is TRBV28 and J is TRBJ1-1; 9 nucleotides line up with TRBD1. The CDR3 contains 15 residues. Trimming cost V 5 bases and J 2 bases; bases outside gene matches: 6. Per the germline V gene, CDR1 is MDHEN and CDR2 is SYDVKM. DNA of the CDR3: TGTGCCAGCAGTCCAGGGACAGGGATCAACACTGAAGCTTTCTTT. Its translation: CASSPGTGINTEAFF.

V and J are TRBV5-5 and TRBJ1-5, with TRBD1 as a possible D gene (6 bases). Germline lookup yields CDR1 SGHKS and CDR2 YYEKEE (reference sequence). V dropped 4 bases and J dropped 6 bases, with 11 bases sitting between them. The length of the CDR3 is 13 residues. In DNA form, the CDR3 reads TGTGCCAGCAGCGGGGGCCCCCCTCAGCCCCAGCATTTT. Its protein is CASSGGPPQPQHF.

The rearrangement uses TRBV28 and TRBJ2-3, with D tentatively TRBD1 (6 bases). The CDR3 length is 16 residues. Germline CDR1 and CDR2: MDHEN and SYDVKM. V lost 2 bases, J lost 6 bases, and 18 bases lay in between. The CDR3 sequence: CASSLPSQGPGDTQYF. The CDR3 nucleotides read TGTGCCAGCAGTTTACCATCACAGGGACCCGGGGATACGCAGTATTTT.

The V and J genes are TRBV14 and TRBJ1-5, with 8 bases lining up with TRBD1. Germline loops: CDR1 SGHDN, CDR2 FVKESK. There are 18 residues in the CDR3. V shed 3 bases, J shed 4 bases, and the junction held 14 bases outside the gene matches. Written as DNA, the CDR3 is TGTGCCAGCAGCCATTTGATAGCGAACAGGGGGTCAAATCAGCCCCAGCATTTT. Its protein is CASSHLIANRGSNQPQHF.

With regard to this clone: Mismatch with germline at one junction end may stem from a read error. The CDR3 loop reads CAWSETGGSHEQYF. The CDR3 DNA follows: TGTGCCTGGAGTGAAACAGGGGGCTCCCACGAGCAGTACTTC. The chain employs TRBV30 and TRBJ2-7; 9 nucleotides match TRBD1. The CDR3 runs 14 residues. Germline V gene lookup returns CDR1 GTSNPN and CDR2 SVGIG (reference sequence). Supplemented by reference TRBV30 and TRBJ2-7, the full variable domain reads SQTIHQWPATLVQPVGSPLSLECTVEGTSNPNLYWYRQAAGRGLQLLFYSVGIGQISSEVPQNLSASRPQDRQFILSSKKLLLSDSGFYLCAWSETGGSHEQYFGPGTRLTVT.

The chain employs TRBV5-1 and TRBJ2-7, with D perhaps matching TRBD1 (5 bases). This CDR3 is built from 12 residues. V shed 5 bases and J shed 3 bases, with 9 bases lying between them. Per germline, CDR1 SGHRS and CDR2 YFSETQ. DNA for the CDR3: TGCGCCAGCAGTTTCCAGGGCTACGAGCAGTACTTC. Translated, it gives CASSFQGYEQYF.

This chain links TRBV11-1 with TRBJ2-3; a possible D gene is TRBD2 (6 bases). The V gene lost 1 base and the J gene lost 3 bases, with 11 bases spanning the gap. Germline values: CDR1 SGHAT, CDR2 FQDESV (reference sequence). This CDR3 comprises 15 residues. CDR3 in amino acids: CASSLGLVYTDTQYF. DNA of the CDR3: TGTGCCAGCAGCTTAGGACTAGTATATACAGATACGCAGTATTTT.

The DNA for the CDR3 is TGTGCCATCAGCCACACCGTTGGTAGCGGGCGATCGTACAATGAGCAGTTCTTC. It is translated as CAISHTVGSGRSYNEQFF. The chain combines TRBV10-3 with TRBJ2-1, with 7 bases matching TRBD2. CDR3 size: 18 residues. Germline values: CDR1 ENHRY, CDR2 SYGVKD. Trimming at V came to 6 bases and at J to 4 bases, leaving 18 bases not matched to a gene.

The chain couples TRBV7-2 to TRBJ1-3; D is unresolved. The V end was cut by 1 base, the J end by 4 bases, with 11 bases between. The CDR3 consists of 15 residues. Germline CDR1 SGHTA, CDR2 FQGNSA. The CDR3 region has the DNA TGTGCCAGCAGCTTAGTCAGTCTTTCGGGAAACACCATATATTTT. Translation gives CASSLVSLSGNTIYF.

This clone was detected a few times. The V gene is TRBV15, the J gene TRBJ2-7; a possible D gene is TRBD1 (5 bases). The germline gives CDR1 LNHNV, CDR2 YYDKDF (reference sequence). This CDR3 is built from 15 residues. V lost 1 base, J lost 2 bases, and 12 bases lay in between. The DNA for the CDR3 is TGTGCCACCAGCAGAGGGTCAGGGAATACCTACGAGCAGTACTTC. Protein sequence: CATSRGSGNTYEQYF.

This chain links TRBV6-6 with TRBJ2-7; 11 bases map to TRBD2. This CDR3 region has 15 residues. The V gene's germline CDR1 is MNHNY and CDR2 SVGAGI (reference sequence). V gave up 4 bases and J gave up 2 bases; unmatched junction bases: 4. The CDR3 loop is CASSSPGLAAYEQYF. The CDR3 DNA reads TGTGCCAGCAGTTCGCCGGGACTAGCGGCCTACGAGCAGTACTTC.

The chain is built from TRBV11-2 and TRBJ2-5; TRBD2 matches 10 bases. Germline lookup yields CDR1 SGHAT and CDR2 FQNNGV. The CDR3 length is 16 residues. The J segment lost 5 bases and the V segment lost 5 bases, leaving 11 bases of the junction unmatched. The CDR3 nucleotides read TGTGCCAGCAGCGCAACCGGGACTAGCGAGAGGGAGACCCAGTACTTC. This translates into CASSATGTSERETQYF.

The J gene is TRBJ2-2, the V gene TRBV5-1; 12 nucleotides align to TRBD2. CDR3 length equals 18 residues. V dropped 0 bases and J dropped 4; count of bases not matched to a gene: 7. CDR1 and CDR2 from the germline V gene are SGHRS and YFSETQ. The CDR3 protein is CASSLEASGREPTGELFF. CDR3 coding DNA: TGCGCCAGCAGCTTGGAGGCTAGCGGGAGGGAGCCCACCGGGGAGCTGTTTTTT.

This chain's CDR3 is CASSLSRGTEAFF. CDR3 DNA: TGTGCCAGCAGTTTATCCAGGGGTACTGAAGCTTTCTTT. This chain links TRBV28 with TRBJ1-1; D possibly corresponds to TRBD1 (6 bases). V gave up 1 base and J gave up 5 bases, with 8 bases separating them. Per germline, CDR1 MDHEN and CDR2 SYDVKM. The CDR3 loop spans 13 amino acids.

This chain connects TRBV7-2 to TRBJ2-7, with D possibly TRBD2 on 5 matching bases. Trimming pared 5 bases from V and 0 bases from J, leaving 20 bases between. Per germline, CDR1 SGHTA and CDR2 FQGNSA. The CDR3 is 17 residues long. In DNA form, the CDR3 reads TGTGCCAGCAGCCCCTTCTCGGGGAGCCCCTTCTCCTACGAGCAGTACTTC. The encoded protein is CASSPFSGSPFSYEQYF.

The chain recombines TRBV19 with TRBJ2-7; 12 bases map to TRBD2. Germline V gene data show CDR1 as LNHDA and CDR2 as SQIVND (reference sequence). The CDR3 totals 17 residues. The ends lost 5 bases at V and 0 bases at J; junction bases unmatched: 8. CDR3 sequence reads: CASSSLAGGTNSYEQYF. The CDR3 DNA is TGTGCCAGTAGTTCACTAGCGGGAGGCACAAACTCCTACGAGCAGTACTTC.

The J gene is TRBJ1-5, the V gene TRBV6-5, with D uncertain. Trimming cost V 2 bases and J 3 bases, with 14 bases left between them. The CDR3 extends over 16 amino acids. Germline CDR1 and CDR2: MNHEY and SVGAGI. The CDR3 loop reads CASSYPALLTNQPQHF. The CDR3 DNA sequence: TGTGCCAGCAGTTACCCCGCGTTGCTTACCAATCAGCCCCAGCATTTT.

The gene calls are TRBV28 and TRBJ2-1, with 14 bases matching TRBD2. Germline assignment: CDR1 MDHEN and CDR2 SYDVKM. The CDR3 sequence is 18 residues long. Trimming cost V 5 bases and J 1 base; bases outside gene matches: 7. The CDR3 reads CASSTGTSGRRSYNEQFF. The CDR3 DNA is TGTGCCAGCAGTACCGGGACTAGCGGGAGAAGGTCCTACAATGAGCAGTTCTTC.

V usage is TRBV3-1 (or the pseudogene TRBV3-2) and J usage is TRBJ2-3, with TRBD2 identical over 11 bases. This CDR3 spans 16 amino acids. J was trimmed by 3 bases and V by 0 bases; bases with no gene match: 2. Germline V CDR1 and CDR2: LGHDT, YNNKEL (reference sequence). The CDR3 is CASSQDTSGRTDTQYF. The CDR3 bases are TGTGCCAGCAGCCAAGATACTAGCGGGAGAACAGATACGCAGTATTTT.

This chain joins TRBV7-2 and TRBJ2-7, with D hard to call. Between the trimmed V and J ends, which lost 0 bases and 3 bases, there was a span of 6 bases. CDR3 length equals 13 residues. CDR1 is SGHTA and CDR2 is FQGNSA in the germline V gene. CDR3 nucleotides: TGTGCCAGCAGCTTAGCGAACGGCTACGAGCAGTACTTC. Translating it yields CASSLANGYEQYF.

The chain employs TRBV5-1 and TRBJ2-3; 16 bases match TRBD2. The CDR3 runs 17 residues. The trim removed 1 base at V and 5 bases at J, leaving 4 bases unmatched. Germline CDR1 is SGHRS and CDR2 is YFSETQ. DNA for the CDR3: TGCGCCAGCAGCTTGCTGGGGACTAGCGGGAGGGGAGATACGCAGTATTTT. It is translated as CASSLLGTSGRGDTQYF.

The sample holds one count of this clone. CDR3 sequence: CASAKGGGGNQPQHF. CDR3 nucleotides: TGTGCCAGCGCAAAGGGAGGGGGAGGCAATCAGCCCCAGCATTTT. The chain combines TRBV18 with TRBJ1-5, with D perhaps TRBD1 (6 bases). The CDR3 sequence is 15 residues long. V was cut by 8 bases and J by 2 bases, with 16 bases left in between. Germline V gene sequence: CDR1 KGHSH, CDR2 LQKENI.

CDR3 sequence (DNA): TGTGCCAGCAGTGGGCGAAACACCATATATTTT. It is translated as CASSGRNTIYF. The rearrangement uses TRBV28 and TRBJ1-3; D gene ambiguous. V shed 5 bases and J shed 5 bases, with 4 bases lying between them. Germline lookup yields CDR1 MDHEN and CDR2 SYDVKM. The CDR3 length is 11 residues.

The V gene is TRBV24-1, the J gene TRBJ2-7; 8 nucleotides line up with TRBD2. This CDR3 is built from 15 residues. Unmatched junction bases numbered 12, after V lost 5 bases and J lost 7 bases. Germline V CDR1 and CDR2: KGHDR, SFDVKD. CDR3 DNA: TGTGCCACCAGTGCCCCTGGCGGGAGGTTCGGGGAGCAGTACTTC. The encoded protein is CATSAPGGRFGEQYF.

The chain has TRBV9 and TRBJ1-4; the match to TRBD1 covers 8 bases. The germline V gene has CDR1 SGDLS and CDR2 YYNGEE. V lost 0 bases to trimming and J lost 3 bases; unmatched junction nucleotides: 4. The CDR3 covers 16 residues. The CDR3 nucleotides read TGTGCCAGCAGCGTAGGCAGGGGGCTAGCTAATGAAAAACTGTTTTTT. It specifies CASSVGRGLANEKLFF.

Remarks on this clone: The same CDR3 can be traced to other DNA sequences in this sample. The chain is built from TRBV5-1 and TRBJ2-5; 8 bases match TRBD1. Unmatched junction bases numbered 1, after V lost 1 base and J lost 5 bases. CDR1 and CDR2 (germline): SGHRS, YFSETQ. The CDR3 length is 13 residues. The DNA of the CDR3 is TGCGCCAGCAGCTTGACAGGGGGGGAGACCCAGTACTTC. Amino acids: CASSLTGGETQYF.

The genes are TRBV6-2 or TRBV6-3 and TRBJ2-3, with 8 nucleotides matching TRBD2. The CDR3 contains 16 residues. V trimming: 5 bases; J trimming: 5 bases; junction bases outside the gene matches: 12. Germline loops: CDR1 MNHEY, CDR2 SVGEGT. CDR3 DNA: TGTGCCAGCAGTAAGGCGGTAGCGGGGTTCCAAGATACGCAGTATTTT. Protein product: CASSKAVAGFQDTQYF.

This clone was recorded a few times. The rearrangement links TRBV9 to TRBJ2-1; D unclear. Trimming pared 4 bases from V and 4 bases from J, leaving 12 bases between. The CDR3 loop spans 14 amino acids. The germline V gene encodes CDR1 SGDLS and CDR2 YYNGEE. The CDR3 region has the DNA TGTGCCAGCAGCCCCCCCGCGAGTTACAATGAGCAGTTCTTC. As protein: CASSPPASYNEQFF.

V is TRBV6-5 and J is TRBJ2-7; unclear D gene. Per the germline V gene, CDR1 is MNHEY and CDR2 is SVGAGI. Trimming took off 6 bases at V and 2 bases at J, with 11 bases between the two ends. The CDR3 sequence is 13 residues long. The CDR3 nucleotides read TGTGCCAGCAGAGCGTCGCCACCCTACGAGCAGTACTTC. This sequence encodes CASRASPPYEQYF.

The CDR3, as DNA: TGTGCCAGCCCGAAGGCGGGGTCCATCTATGGCTACACCTTC. Encoded protein: CASPKAGSIYGYTF. The chain joins TRBV2 to TRBJ1-2; no reliable D call. The CDR3 loop spans 14 amino acids. The V end was cut by 8 bases, the J end by 4 bases, with 17 bases between. Germline V CDR1 and CDR2: SNHLY, FYNNEI.

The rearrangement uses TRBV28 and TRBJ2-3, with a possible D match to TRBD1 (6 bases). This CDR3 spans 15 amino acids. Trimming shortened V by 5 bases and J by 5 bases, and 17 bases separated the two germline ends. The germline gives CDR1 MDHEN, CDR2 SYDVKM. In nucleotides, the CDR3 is TGTGCCAGCAGTCTCGACAGGACAATGGGAGATACGCAGTATTTT. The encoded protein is CASSLDRTMGDTQYF.

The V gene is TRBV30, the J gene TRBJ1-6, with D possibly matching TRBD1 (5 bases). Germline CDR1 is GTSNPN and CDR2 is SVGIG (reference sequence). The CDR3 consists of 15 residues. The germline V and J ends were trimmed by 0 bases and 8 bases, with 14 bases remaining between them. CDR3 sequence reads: CAWSVVRAFYSPLHF. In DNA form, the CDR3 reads TGTGCCTGGAGTGTAGTCAGGGCGTTTTATTCACCCCTCCACTTT.